This TCR beta chain is drawn from a study of shared clonotypes between healthy human individuals (dated by TCRdb to about 2020). General notes on the study: The cohort comprised a couple of women and three men aged 18 to 49 years. Each donor's leukapheresis produced roughly between about 0.8 and 8.9 billion PBMCs. To estimate repertoire size and how much clonotypes are shared between individuals, the study performed deep sequencing of blood TCR repertoires from roughly five healthy adults. To increase sequencing depth and limit assay-specific biases, TCR repertoire library preparation and sequencing were carried out by different laboratories using diverse techniques.

Broad study findings and their caveats: The small number of donors limited the genetic and exposure-history diversity represented. Pairwise subsampling led to the expectation that sequencing depth would affect the degree of clonotype sharing among donors. Only blood was sampled, and tissue TCR repertoires likely differ from those in blood.

Using the deep immunoSEQ assay, multiplex PCR amplified TCR CDR3 regions from genomic DNA. Extracted genomic DNA from each cell subset was distributed evenly across all wells of several immunoSEQ 96-well plates, and each plate was treated as a replicate. Each replicate PCR for unsorted PBMC received 300 to 350 ng genomic DNA, equal to 30,000 to 35,000 T cell genomes. Unsorted PBMC genomic DNA was sequenced across ten immunoSEQ deep assay plates. Purified libraries were quantified with a Qubit 3.0 fluorometer, sized on a Bioanalyzer 2100, and re-quantified with the KAPA Library Quantification kit. A separate single-read 150-cycle Illumina NextSeq 550 flow cell was used to sequence each immunoSEQ 96-well plate. In the source study's methods: Because only junctional sequences without quality scores were contained in the immunoSEQ output, filtering matching that applied to full-length reads could not be performed. Sequences were annotated with PyIR, a Python wrapper for IgBLAST v1.9, using IMGT germline references to assign V/J genes and CDR3. Reads were filtered out if the reads had weak V/J assignments (E-value above 1e-6), no CDR3, stop codons, out-of-frame junctions, or ambiguous translated residues. V3J clonotypes were defined as sequences sharing an identical inferred V gene, J gene, and CDR3 amino acid sequence. Percentage overlap between repertoires was calculated by dividing the number of shared unique clonotypes by the size of the smaller repertoire. Three approaches were used to assess repertoire richness: RTK rarefaction, the Chao1 estimator, and Recon v2.1 estimates of unobserved clonotypes. TCRdb provides this immuneACCESS table in a form limited to in-frame rearrangements. Some clones are lacking; in checked studies, under half of them reflect an unresolved V gene, and why the rest are absent is not known. V and J calls and clone size follow that table, whereas D and trimming were derived from the DNA. This sample lists more than 450,000 clones; about four fifths were detected once. The top ten constitute over 10% of the sample.

Worth noting for this clone: The specificity of this receptor is unknown. Base qualities are not at hand, and no much larger clone is one base apart.

V is pruned by 6 bases and J by 9 bases, leaving 8 bases of the junction without a gene match. Taken from cysteine to phenylalanine, the CDR3 has 15 residues. Only CDR3 DNA is held: 45 bases, read in frame from base 1. CDR1 and CDR2 are drawn from the germline V gene: MRHNA, SNTAGT. Donors were healthy HIV-negative adults with no recently reported acute infections or vaccinations. Every donor was a Caucasian adult residing in Nashville, Tennessee, USA. For unsorted samples, 85 million to 100 million PBMCs were counted, and genomic DNA was extracted using the QIAamp DNA Blood Mini kit. Blood was obtained by leukapheresis, after which PBMCs were separated by Ficoll-Histopaque density gradient centrifugation and cryopreserved in liquid nitrogen vapor phase.

This receptor was identified in a woman in her thirties or forties in good health. Some clones in this sample may be carry-over from other donors' samples. Rearrangement joined TRBV6-4 to TRBJ2-1; the junction holds 13 bases that match TRBD2. The sample taken for sequencing was PBMCs. The DNA sequence reads TGTGCCAGCAGCCTACTAGCGGGAGGGTCTGGTGAGCAGTTCTTC. This gives the protein CASSLLAGGSGEQFF.